The 7 T cell receptor beta chains given below trace back to one sample, sequenced in a study of T cell changes during pregnancy in multiple sclerosis. The table came from immunoSEQ multiplex PCR; TCRdb's copy has only in-frame clones and leaves some out. The sample carries 20,000 to 25,000 clones, around nine tenths recorded once. Source: CD8+ T cells from peripheral blood mononuclear cells, taken in the second trimester of pregnancy. The source of these receptors is a female donor in good health, enrolled as a control in a pregnancy study.

This chain links TRBV7-9 with TRBJ2-7; tentative D call: TRBD2 (5 bases). The V gene's germline CDR1 is SEHNR and CDR2 FQNEAQ (reference sequence). V lost 3 bases and J lost 1, with 7 bases in between. This CDR3 is 13 amino acids long. The CDR3 coding sequence is TGTGCCAGCAGCTTTAGCGAATCCTACGAGCAGTACTTC. It is translated as CASSFSESYEQYF.

This chain uses TRBV19 with TRBJ2-2, with D unclear. The V gene lost 3 bases and the J gene lost 7 bases, with 18 bases spanning the gap. The CDR3 has 16 amino acids. CDR1 and CDR2 from the germline V gene are LNHDA and SQIVND (reference sequence). CDR3 in DNA: TGTGCCAGTAGTATGCATTTGGGCGCTGTGGGCGGGGAGCTGTTTTTT. This encodes CASSMHLGAVGGELFF.

V and J are TRBV7-9 and TRBJ2-7; 7 bases line up with TRBD1. CDR3 size: 13 residues. Losses at the gene ends were 4 bases for V and 3 bases for J; bases not matched to a gene: 3. Germline assignment: CDR1 SEHNR and CDR2 FQNEAQ (reference sequence). CDR3 sequence: CASSSGQIYEQYF. CDR3 DNA: TGTGCCAGCAGCTCGGGACAGATCTACGAGCAGTACTTC.

The chain links TRBV2 to TRBJ2-3; 10 nucleotides match TRBD2. The germline V gene has CDR1 SNHLY and CDR2 FYNNEI. The V segment lost 3 bases and the J segment 2 bases; nucleotides outside the gene matches: 11. The CDR3 spans 18 residues. CDR3 sequence (DNA): TGTGCCAGCAGTGATCCACTAGCGGGAATTCTAACCACAGATACGCAGTATTTT. This codes for CASSDPLAGILTTDTQYF.

The V call is TRBV7-6, the J call TRBJ2-3; TRBD1 agrees at 9 bases. This CDR3 region has 18 residues. Losses at the gene ends were 4 bases for V and 0 bases for J; bases not matched to a gene: 11. Germline V gives CDR1 SGHVS, CDR2 FNYEAQ. In DNA, the CDR3 is TGTGCCAGCAGCTGGGACAGGGCAACGATTACAAGCACAGATACGCAGTATTTT. This encodes CASSWDRATITSTDTQYF.

J is TRBJ1-2 and V is TRBV28; TRBD1 agrees at 7 bases. The CDR3 spans 16 residues. Germline V gene lookup returns CDR1 MDHEN and CDR2 SYDVKM. Losses at the gene ends were 6 bases for V and 7 bases for J; bases not matched to a gene: 17. CDR3 nucleotide sequence: TGTGCCAGCAGCCAAGCAGGGGGGTTTCTAGAAGGTGGCTACACCTTC. It is translated as CASSQAGGFLEGGYTF.

V usage is TRBV7-2 and J usage is TRBJ2-1; 7 bases are shared with TRBD1. Germline CDR1 SGHTA, CDR2 FQGNSA. CDR3 size: 17 residues. V shed 6 bases and J 0 bases; nucleotides not matched to a gene: 11. The DNA for the CDR3 is TGTGCCAGCAGGGACCCCGGACAGGCGACCTCCTACAATGAGCAGTTCTTC. This translates into CASRDPGQATSYNEQFF.